Sequencing of this T cell receptor beta chain was carried out in a study of blood T cell repertoires in COVID-19. The assay was immunoSEQ multiplex PCR, and TCRdb's table has in-frame clones only and misses some. The sample consists of 300,000 to 400,000 clones, 75% to 90% of them appearing once. Sequencing used PBMCs or T cells enriched from blood (not recorded which). This receptor was identified in a man aged 60 to 69 who had recovered from COVID-19.

The CDR3 coding sequence is TGTGCCAGCAGCGTGGGCGGGGCCTCCTACAATGAGCAGTTCTTC. This gives the protein CASSVGGASYNEQFF. The chain joins TRBV9 to TRBJ2-1, with D perhaps TRBD2 (6 bases). This CDR3 has 15 residues. V dropped 2 bases and J dropped 0 bases, with 9 bases sitting between them. Germline lookup yields CDR1 SGDLS and CDR2 YYNGEE.